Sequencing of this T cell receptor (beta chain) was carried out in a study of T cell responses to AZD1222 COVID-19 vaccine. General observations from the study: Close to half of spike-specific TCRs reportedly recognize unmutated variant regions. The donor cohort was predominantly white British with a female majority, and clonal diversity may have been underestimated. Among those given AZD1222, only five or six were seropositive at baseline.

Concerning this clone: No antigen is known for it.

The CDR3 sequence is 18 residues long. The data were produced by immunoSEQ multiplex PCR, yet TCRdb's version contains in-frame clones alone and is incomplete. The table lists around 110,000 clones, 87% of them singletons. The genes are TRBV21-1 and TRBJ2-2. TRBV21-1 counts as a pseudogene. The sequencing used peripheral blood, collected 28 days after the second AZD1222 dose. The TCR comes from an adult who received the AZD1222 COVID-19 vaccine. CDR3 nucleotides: TGTGCCAGCAGCAAGCCCCCTCCTTCCTCCGAAGGCACCGGGGAGCTGTTTTTT. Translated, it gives CASSKPPPSSEGTGELFF.